This T cell receptor beta chain stems from a study of shared clonotypes between healthy human individuals. Across the study: Donors consisted of a couple of women and three men between 18 and 49.

The CDR3 contains 15 residues. Germline V gene sequence: CDR1 PRHDT, CDR2 FYEKMQ (reference sequence). V trimming: 2 bases; J trimming: 6 bases; junction bases outside the gene matches: 1. In this sample, this clone turned up a few times. Running of the assay took place at deep level. Using immunoSEQ multiplex PCR, the repertoire was profiled, and TCRdb retains in-frame clones only, with some absent. The sample contains hundreds of thousands of clones, 79% of which appear only once. The TCR comes from a woman aged 40 to 50 in good health. Some clones in this sample may be carry-over from other donors' samples. Sequencing input: PBMCs. The J gene is TRBJ2-3, the V gene TRBV13; 14 bases fit TRBD2. CDR3 sequence reads: CASSLRTSGRDTQYF. For the CDR3, the DNA is TGTGCCAGCAGCTTACGGACTAGCGGGAGGGATACGCAGTATTTT.